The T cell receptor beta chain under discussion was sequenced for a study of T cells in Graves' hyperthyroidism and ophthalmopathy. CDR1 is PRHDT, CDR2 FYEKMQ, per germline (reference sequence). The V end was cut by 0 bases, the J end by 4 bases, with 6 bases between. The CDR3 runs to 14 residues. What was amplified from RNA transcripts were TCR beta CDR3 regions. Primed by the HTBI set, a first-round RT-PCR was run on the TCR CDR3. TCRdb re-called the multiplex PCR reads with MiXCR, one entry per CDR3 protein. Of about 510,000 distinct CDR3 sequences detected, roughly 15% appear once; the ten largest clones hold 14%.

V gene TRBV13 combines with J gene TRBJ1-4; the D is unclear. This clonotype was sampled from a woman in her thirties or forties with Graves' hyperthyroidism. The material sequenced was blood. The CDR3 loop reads CASSLGRNNEKLFF. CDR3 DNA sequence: TGTGCCAGCAGCTTAGGACGGAATAATGAAAAACTGTTTTTT.